This is a list of T cell receptor beta chains from one sample in a study of control samples from healthy donors and cancer patients. TCRdb keeps only in-frame clones here, not all; method: immunoSEQ multiplex PCR. The table includes about 78,000 clones, roughly nine tenths detected once. The sample comprised blood. The source is a woman aged 60-70 years in good health. The CDR3 runs from the conserved cysteine through the conserved F or W. A D gene is named only where the DNA matches it firmly. The size entry is marked missing in some rows and otherwise reads once, few, many or a size class.

j_call v_call clone_size d_call cdr3_aa cdr3_nt
TRBJ1-2 TRBV19 - - CASSSPRGNYYGYTF TGTGCCAGTAGTAGCCCCAGGGGTAACTACTATGGCTACACCTTC
TRBJ2-5 TRBV4-1 - - CASSQGSVNQETQYF TGCGCCAGCAGCCAAGGGAGTGTTAACCAAGAGACCCAGTACTTC
TRBJ2-1 TRBV9 once TRBD2 CASSVDLPGLLRGNEQFF TGTGCCAGCAGCGTTGATTTACCGGGACTATTGAGAGGCAATGAGCAGTTCTTC
TRBJ1-5 TRBV2 many TRBD1 CASSPGQGPSNQPQHF TGTGCCAGCAGCCCGGGACAGGGTCCTAGCAATCAGCCCCAGCATTTT
TRBJ2-3 TRBV4-1 - TRBD2 CASSQGRLLAGGPGGTDTQYF TGCGCCAGCAGCCAGGGCCGCTTACTAGCGGGAGGGCCAGGGGGCACAGATACGCAGTATTTT
TRBJ2-1 TRBV9 - - CASSPRLGSYNEQFF TGTGCCAGCAGCCCACGACTCGGCTCCTACAATGAGCAGTTCTTC
TRBJ2-3 TRBV19 - - CASSGRTATFFTDTQYF TGTGCCAGTAGTGGGCGGACAGCTACTTTTTTCACAGATACGCAGTATTTT
TRBJ1-5 TRBV5-3 - - CARSYGNQPQHF TGTGCCAGAAGCTACGGCAATCAGCCCCAGCATTTT
TRBJ2-7 TRBV5-8 - - CASSLSGGRGEQYF TGTGCCAGCAGCTTGAGTGGGGGTAGGGGCGAGCAGTACTTC
TRBJ1-1 TRBV30 - - CAWSQDEWSEAFF TGTGCCTGGAGTCAGGATGAGTGGTCTGAAGCTTTCTTT
TRBJ2-3 TRBV18 once TRBD1 CASSRTGGSPDTQYF TGTGCCAGCTCACGAACAGGGGGGAGCCCAGATACGCAGTATTTT
TRBJ2-1 TRBV19 once - CASSAIGTQGFNEQFF TGTGCCAGTAGCGCAATAGGAACACAGGGTTTCAATGAGCAGTTCTTC
TRBJ2-3 TRBV14 - - CASSQELGTSYTQYF TGTGCCAGCAGCCAAGAACTGGGCACAAGTTATACGCAGTATTTT
TRBJ1-1 TRBV7-9 few - CASSAIGGTEAFF TGTGCCAGCAGCGCAATAGGGGGGACTGAAGCTTTCTTT
TRBJ2-1 TRBV11-3 - - CASSLVENNEQFF TGTGCCAGCAGCTTAGTAGAAAACAATGAGCAGTTCTTC
TRBJ1-2 TRBV19 - TRBD1 CASSIPGTGNYGYTF TGTGCCAGTAGTATCCCCGGGACAGGGAACTATGGCTACACCTTC
TRBJ1-5 TRBV19 - - CASSIGGRPQHF TGTGCCAGTAGTATAGGGGGTCGGCCCCAGCATTTT
TRBJ2-7 TRBV15 once - CATSRDYAGSGEQYF TGTGCCACCAGCAGAGATTATGCGGGTTCTGGGGAGCAGTACTTC
TRBJ1-5 TRBV4-1 - TRBD1 CASSSGQGRNQPQHF TGCGCCAGCAGCTCGGGACAGGGACGCAATCAGCCCCAGCATTTT
TRBJ2-1 TRBV27 - - CASSFSPSVPYNEQFF TGTGCCAGCAGTTTTAGCCCATCTGTCCCCTACAATGAGCAGTTCTTC
TRBJ2-7 TRBV24-1 - - CATSDLPKGEQYF TGTGCCACCAGTGATCTCCCTAAGGGTGAGCAGTACTTC
TRBJ2-2 TRBV9 - TRBD1 CASSVRTGENTGELFF TGTGCCAGCAGCGTCAGGACAGGGGAGAACACCGGGGAGCTGTTTTTT
TRBJ2-1 TRBV7-3 once TRBD2 CASSARLAGPLMDEQFF TGTGCCAGCTCCGCTCGACTAGCGGGGCCACTTATGGATGAGCAGTTCTTC
TRBJ2-5 TRBV28 - - CASSSTATQETQYF TGTGCCAGCAGTTCGACAGCGACTCAAGAGACCCAGTACTTC
TRBJ2-1 TRBV27 - - CASRLRGGIGNEQFF TGTGCCAGCAGGCTAAGGGGGGGCATCGGCAATGAGCAGTTCTTC
TRBJ2-7 TRBV29-1 - TRBD1 CSVARDRASYEQYF TGCAGCGTTGCGAGAGACAGGGCATCCTACGAGCAGTACTTC
TRBJ1-2 TRBV12-5 once - CASGPELANYGYTF TGTGCTAGTGGTCCGGAATTAGCTAACTATGGCTACACCTTC
TRBJ1-4 TRBV15 - - CATSRDRGTNEKLFF TGTGCCACCAGCAGAGACCGGGGGACTAATGAAAAACTGTTTTTT
TRBJ1-5 TRBV6-2/TRBV6-3 - - CASGLSPSNQPQHF TGTGCCAGCGGCCTCAGCCCGAGCAATCAGCCCCAGCATTTT
TRBJ1-5 TRBV18 - - CASSPEISNQPQHF TGTGCCAGCTCACCAGAGATTAGCAATCAGCCCCAGCATTTT
TRBJ1-6 TRBV6-5 - TRBD1 CASSSTGTGESPLHF TGTGCCAGCAGTTCCACCGGGACAGGGGAGTCACCCCTCCACTTT
TRBJ2-1 TRBV6-4 - TRBD2 CASSPSGRYYNEQFF TGTGCCAGCAGCCCCAGCGGGAGGTACTACAATGAGCAGTTCTTC